Presented here are 5 T cell receptor beta chains from one specimen sequenced in a study of CD8 T cells in Susac syndrome. Reverse transcription used roughly 0.45 to 1 ug RNA and random hexamers. TCRdb processed the immunoSEQ multiplex PCR reads anew with MiXCR; each CDR3 protein has one entry. In the table there are a few hundred thousand distinct CDR3 sequences, 95% of which are singletons. Sequencing was performed on CD4+ T cells from PBMCs. Every receptor here comes from a human donor with multiple sclerosis.

This clonotype was observed a single time. The CDR3 sequence is CASSSLIGVAAEQYF. CDR3 in DNA: TGTGCCAGCAGTTCCTTGATCGGAGTTGCGGCCGAGCAGTACTTC. The J gene is TRBJ2-7, the V gene TRBV27; D unclear. CDR1 MNHEY and CDR2 SMNVEV come from the germline V gene (reference sequence). This CDR3 region has 15 residues. The V and J ends lost 4 bases and 6 bases respectively, with 19 bases between them.

This chain links TRBV29-1 with TRBJ2-5; perhaps TRBD2 as D (6 bases). Germline V CDR1 and CDR2: SQVTM, ANQGSEA. V was clipped by 7 bases and J by 1 base, with 10 bases between them. The CDR3 has 12 residues. In nucleotides, the CDR3 is TGCAGCGGGGGACTGCTCCAAGAGACCCAGTACTTC. This encodes CSGGLLQETQYF. The variable domain in full, with the rest retrieved from reference TRBV29-1 and TRBJ2-5, is SAVISQKPSRDICQRGTSLTIQCQVDSQVTMMFWYRQQPGQSLTLIATANQGSEATYESGFVIDKFPISRPNLTFSTLTVSNMSPEDSSIYLCSGGLLQETQYFGPGTRLLVL.

The rearrangement links TRBV28 to TRBJ2-1; TRBD2 aligns across 7 bases. The CDR3 covers 14 residues. The ends lost 3 bases at V and 10 bases at J; junction bases unmatched: 9. Germline V CDR1 and CDR2: MDHEN, SYDVKM. Here the CDR3 reads CASSFGSGGGEQFF. CDR3 nucleotide sequence: TGTGCCAGCAGTTTCGGGTCGGGAGGAGGAGAGCAGTTCTTC.

V is TRBV3-1 and J is TRBJ2-3, with 11 bases aligning to TRBD2. CDR1 is LGHDT, CDR2 YNNKEL, per germline (reference sequence). The V and J ends lost 5 bases and 4 bases, in that order; junction bases with no gene match: 14. The CDR3 consists of 18 residues. Written as DNA, the CDR3 is TGTGCCAGCAGCGATCCACCCCGACTAGCGGGGCTGGCAGATACGCAGTATTTT. This translates into CASSDPPRLAGLADTQYF.

The chain links TRBV7-3 to TRBJ2-2, with D possibly being TRBD1 or TRBD2 (6 bases each). The CDR3 length is 15 residues. V shed 2 bases and J shed 6 bases, with 13 bases lying between them. CDR1 is SGHTA, CDR2 FQGTGA, per germline. CDR3 DNA: TGTGCCAGCAGCTTATCCGGGGGCGCGTCCGGGGAGCTGTTTTTT. As protein: CASSLSGGASGELFF.